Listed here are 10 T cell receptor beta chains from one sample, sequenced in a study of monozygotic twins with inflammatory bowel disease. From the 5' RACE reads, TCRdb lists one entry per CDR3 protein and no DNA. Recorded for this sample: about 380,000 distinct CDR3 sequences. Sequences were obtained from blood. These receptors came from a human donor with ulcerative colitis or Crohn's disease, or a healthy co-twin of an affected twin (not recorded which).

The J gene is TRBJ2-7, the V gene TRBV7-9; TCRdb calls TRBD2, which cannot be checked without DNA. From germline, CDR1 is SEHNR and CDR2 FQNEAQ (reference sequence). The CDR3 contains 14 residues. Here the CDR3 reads CASTVASGPYEQYF.

The CDR3 protein is CASSSGQGAYSNQPQHF. J is TRBJ1-5 and V is TRBV12-3 or TRBV12-4; TCRdb proposes TRBD1, but this gene call is untestable without DNA. This CDR3 is 17 amino acids long.

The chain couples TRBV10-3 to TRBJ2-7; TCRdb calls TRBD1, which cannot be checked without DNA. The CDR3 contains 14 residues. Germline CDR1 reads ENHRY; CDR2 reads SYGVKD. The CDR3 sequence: CAISARDGSYEQYF.

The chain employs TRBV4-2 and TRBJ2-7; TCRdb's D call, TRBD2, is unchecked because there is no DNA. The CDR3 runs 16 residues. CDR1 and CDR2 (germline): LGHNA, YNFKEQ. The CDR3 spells CASSQRRGGESYEQYF.

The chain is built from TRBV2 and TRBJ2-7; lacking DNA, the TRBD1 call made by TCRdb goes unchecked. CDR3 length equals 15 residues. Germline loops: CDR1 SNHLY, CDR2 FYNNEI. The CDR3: CASTQVGQGVYEQYF.

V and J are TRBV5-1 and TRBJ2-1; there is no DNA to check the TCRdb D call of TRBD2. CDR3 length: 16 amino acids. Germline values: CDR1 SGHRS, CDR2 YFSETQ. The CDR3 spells CASSLVWAEGYNEQFF.

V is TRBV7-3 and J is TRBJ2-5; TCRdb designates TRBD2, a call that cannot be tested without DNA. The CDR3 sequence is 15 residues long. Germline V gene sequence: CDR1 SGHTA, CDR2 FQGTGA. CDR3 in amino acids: CASSLGTVMQETQYF.

The CDR3 loop reads CASSPTGQGGYNEQFF. The rearrangement joins TRBV6-1 to TRBJ2-1; TCRdb names TRBD1, which stays unverified in the absence of DNA. The CDR3 has 16 residues. From germline, CDR1 is MNHNS and CDR2 SASEGT.

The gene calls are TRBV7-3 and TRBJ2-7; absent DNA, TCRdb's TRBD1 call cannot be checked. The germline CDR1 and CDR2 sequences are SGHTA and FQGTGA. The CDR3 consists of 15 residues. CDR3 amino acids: CASSLMGQGAYEQYF.

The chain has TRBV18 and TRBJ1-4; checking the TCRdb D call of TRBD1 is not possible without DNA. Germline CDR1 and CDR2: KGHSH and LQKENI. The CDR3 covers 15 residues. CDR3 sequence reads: CASSSSKGPNEKLFF.